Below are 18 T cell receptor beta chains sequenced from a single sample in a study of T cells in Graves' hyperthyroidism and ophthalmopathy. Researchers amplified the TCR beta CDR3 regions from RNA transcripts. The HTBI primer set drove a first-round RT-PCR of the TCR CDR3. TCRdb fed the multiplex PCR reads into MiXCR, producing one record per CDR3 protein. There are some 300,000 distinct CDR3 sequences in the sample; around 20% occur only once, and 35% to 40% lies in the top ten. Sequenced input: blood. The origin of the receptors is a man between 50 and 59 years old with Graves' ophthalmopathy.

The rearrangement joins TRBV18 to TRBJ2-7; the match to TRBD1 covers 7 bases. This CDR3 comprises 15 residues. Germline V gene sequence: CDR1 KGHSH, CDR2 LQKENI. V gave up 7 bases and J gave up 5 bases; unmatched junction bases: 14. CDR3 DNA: TGTGCCAGCTTCACCCGGACAGGAACTGTTGACGAGCAGTACTTC. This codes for CASFTRTGTVDEQYF.

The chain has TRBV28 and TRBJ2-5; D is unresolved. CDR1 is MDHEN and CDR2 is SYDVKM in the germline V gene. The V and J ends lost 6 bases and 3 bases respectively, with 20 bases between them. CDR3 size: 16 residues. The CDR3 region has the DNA TGTGCCAGCAGATCCCTTAAAGGCCCAATGAAAGAGACCCAGTACTTC. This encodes CASRSLKGPMKETQYF.

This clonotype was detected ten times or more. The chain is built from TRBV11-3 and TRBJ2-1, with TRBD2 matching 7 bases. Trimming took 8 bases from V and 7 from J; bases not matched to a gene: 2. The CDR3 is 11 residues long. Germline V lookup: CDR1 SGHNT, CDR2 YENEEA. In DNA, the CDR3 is TGTGCCAGCGGGAGGGAGAATGAGCAGTTCTTC. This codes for CASGRENEQFF.

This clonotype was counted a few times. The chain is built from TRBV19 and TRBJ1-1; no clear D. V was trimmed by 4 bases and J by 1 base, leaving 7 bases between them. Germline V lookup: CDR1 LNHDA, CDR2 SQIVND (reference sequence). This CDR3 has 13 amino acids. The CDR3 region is CASSKQWNTEAFF. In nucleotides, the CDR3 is TGTGCCAGTAGTAAACAGTGGAACACTGAAGCTTTCTTT.

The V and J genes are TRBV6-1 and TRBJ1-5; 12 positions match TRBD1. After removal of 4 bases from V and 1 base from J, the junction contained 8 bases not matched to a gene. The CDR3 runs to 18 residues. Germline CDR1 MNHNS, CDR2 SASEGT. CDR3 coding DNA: TGTGCCAGCAGTGGAGGGACAGGGGGCGAGTGGAGCAATCAGCCCCAGCATTTT. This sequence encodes CASSGGTGGEWSNQPQHF.

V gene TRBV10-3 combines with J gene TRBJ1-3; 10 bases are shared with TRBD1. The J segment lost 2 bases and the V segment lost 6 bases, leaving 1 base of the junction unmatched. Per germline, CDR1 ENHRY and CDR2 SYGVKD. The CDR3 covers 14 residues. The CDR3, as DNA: TGTGCCATCAGCGGGACAGGGGCTGGAAACACCATATATTTT. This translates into CAISGTGAGNTIYF.

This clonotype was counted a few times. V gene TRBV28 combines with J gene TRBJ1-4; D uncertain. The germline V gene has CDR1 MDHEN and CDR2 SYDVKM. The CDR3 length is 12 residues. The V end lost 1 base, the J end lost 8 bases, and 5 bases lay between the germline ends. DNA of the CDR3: TGTGCCAGCAGTTTATCAGGCGAAAAACTGTTTTTT. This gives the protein CASSLSGEKLFF.

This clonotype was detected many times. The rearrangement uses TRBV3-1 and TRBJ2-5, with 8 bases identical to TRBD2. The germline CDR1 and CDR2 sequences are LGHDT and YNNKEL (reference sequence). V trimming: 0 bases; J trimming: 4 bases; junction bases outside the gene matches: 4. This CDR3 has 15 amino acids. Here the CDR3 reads CASSQDFAGGETQYF. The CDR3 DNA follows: TGTGCCAGCAGCCAAGATTTTGCGGGAGGAGAGACCCAGTACTTC.

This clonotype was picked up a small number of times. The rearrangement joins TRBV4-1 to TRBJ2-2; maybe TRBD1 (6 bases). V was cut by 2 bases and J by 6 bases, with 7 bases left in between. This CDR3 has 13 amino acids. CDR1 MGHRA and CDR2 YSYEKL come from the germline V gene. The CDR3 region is CASSQPGAGELFF. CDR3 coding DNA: TGCGCCAGCAGCCAACCAGGGGCCGGGGAGCTGTTTTTT.

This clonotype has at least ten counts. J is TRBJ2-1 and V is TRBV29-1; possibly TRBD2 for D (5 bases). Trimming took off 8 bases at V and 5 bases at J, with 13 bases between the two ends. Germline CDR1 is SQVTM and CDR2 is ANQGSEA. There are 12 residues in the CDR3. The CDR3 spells CSHPKRNNEQFF. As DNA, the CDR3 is TGCAGCCACCCGAAGCGGAACAATGAGCAGTTCTTC.

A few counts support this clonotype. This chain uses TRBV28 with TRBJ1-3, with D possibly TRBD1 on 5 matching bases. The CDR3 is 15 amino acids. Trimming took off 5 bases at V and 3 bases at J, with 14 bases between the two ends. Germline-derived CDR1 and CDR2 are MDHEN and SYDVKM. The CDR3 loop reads CASSTWTRRGNTIYF. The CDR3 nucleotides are TGTGCCAGCAGTACTTGGACAAGGCGTGGAAACACCATATATTTT.

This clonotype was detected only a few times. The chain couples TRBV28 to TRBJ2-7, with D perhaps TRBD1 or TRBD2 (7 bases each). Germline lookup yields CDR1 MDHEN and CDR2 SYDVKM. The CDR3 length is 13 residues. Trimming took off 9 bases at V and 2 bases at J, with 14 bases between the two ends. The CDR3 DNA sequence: TGTGCCAGTAGACAGGGAGGGACCTACGAGCAGTACTTC. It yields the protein CASRQGGTYEQYF. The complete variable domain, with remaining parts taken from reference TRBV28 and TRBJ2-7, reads DVKVTQSSRYLVKRTGEKVFLECVQDMDHENMFWYRQDPGLGLRLIYFSYDVKMKEKGDIPEGYSVSREKKERFSLILESASTNQTSMYLCASRQGGTYEQYFGPGTRLTVT.

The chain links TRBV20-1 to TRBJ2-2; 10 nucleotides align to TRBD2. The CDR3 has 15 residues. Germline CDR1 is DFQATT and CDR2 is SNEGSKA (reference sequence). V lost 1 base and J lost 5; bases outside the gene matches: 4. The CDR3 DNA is TGCAGTGCTAGAGTCCCAGCGGGAGGGACCGGGGAGCTGTTTTTT. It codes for CSARVPAGGTGELFF.

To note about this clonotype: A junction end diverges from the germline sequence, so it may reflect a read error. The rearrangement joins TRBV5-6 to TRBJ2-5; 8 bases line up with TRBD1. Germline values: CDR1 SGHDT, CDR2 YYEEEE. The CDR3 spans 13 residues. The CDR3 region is CDSSWTGSETQYF. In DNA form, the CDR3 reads TGTGACAGCAGCTGGACAGGGTCAGAGACCCAGTACTTC.

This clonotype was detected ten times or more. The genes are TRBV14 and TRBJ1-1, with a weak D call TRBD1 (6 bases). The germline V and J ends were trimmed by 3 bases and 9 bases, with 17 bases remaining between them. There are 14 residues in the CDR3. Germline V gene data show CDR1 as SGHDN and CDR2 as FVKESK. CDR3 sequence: CASSQEPGGAQAFF. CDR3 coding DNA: TGTGCCAGCAGCCAGGAGCCCGGGGGGGCGCAAGCTTTCTTT.

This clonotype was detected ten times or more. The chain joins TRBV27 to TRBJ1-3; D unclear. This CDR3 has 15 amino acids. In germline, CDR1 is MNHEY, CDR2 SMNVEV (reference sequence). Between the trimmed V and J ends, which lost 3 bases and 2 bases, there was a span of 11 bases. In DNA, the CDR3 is TGTGCCAGCAGTTTCAACCTTAAAACTGGAAACACCATATATTTT. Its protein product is CASSFNLKTGNTIYF.

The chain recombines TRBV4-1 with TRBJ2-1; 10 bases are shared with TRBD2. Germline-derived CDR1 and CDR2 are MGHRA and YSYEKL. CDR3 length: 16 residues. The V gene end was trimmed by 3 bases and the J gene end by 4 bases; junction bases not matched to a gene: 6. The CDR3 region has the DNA TGCGCCAGCAGCCAGGCGGGACTAGCGCCATACAATGAGCAGTTCTTC. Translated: CASSQAGLAPYNEQFF.

CDR3 sequence: CAILAGGRNEQFF. CDR3 nucleotide sequence: TGTGCCATATTGGCAGGGGGCCGGAATGAGCAGTTCTTC. This rearrangement joins TRBV6-1 to TRBJ2-1, with TRBD1 matching 8 bases. The CDR3 covers 13 residues. Germline CDR1 MNHNS, CDR2 SASEGT. V trimming: 10 bases; J trimming: 7 bases; junction bases outside the gene matches: 9.